This T cell receptor (beta chain) was identified during a study of Graves' ophthalmopathy and Graves' hyperthyroidism. Across the whole study: Peripheral blood sampling occurred at initial diagnosis, before any treatment. Study-wide points: Also, most clonotypes expanded in the thyroid above 0.001 frequency appeared in blood.

Amplified TCR beta CDR3 regions were obtained using RNA transcripts as template. Second-round multiplex PCR came after first-round RT-PCR with HTBI primers. TCRdb redid the calling of the multiplex PCR reads with MiXCR, one entry per CDR3 protein. Found here are a few hundred thousand distinct CDR3 sequences, about a sixth of them singletons; the top ten hold 2% to 3%. In the case of this clonotype: Its antigen remains unidentified.

Germline V lookup: CDR1 DFQATT, CDR2 SNEGSKA (reference sequence). V dropped 6 bases and J dropped 1 base, with 10 bases sitting between them. The CDR3 extends over 14 amino acids. Reliance was placed on clinical symptoms, serum thyroxine, TRAb, thyroid ultrasound and orbital computed tomography for diagnosis. The origin of this receptor is an adult woman with stable Graves' hyperthyroidism. The genes are TRBV20-1 and TRBJ2-6, with D perhaps given as TRBD1 or TRBD2 (5 bases each). Sample: peripheral blood. For the CDR3, the DNA is TGCAGTGCCATGGGACCTTCTGGGGCCAACGTCCTGACTTTC. It yields the protein CSAMGPSGANVLTF.